Detailed here is one T cell receptor (beta chain). The V gene lost 5 bases and the J gene lost 9 bases, with 17 bases spanning the gap. Germline loops: CDR1 MDHEN, CDR2 SYDVKM. The CDR3 is made up of 15 amino acids. This entry comes from a study of blood T cell repertoires in COVID-19. Across the study: Sites in the United States, Italy and Spain provided acute and convalescent COVID-19 samples.

As processed by the authors: By means of reference gene primer amplification, nucleated cell counts were estimated. Profiled with immunoSEQ multiplex PCR; TCRdb holds only in-frame clones, not every one. That table gives V, J and clone size, and the DNA gave D and trimming. The sample lists over 25,000 clones; more than 65% were seen once. The sequence was obtained from a human donor in a cohort sampled during active COVID-19. The V and J genes are TRBV28 and TRBJ1-6; D unclear. Material: peripheral blood. Written as DNA, the CDR3 is TGTGCCAGCAGTCCCCGGGTCTCCAGTACTTCACCCCTCCACTTT. Its translation: CASSPRVSSTSPLHF.